The 11 T cell receptor beta chains in this list originate from one sample, sequenced in a study of blood T cell repertoires in COVID-19. Sequencing used immunoSEQ multiplex PCR; TCRdb keeps in-frame clones, though not all of them. Among roughly 240,000 clones listed, roughly four fifths were seen once. Sequences were obtained from peripheral blood. The receptor source for this set is a woman aged 70 to 79 with acute or convalescent COVID-19.

The genes are TRBV5-4 and TRBJ2-3; no clear D gene. V lost 0 bases to trimming and J lost 2 bases, with 4 bases between them. CDR1 and CDR2 from the germline V gene are SGHNT and YYREEE (reference sequence). The CDR3 runs 13 residues. Here the CDR3 DNA reads TGTGCCAGCAGCTTGGTCTTCACAGATACGCAGTATTTT. Amino acids: CASSLVFTDTQYF.

The CDR3, as DNA: TGCGCCAGCAGCTTGGGGGACAGTCATCATGAAAAACTGTTTTTT. Translated: CASSLGDSHHEKLFF. The rearrangement links TRBV5-1 to TRBJ1-4; TRBD1 matches at 7 bases. Germline values: CDR1 SGHRS, CDR2 YFSETQ. This CDR3 contains 15 residues. Trimming at V came to 0 bases and at J to 6 bases, leaving 5 bases not matched to a gene.

In nucleotides, the CDR3 is TGTGCCAGCATTCCGGGTCCTGCTGGAAACACCATATATTTT. Encoded protein: CASIPGPAGNTIYF. The V and J genes are TRBV6-5 and TRBJ1-3; D unresolved. CDR1 MNHEY and CDR2 SVGAGI come from the germline V gene. The CDR3 loop spans 14 amino acids. V was pared by 7 bases and J by 2 bases, with 12 bases between.

This chain connects TRBV27 to TRBJ1-2; perhaps TRBD1 as D (5 bases). Germline-derived CDR1 and CDR2 are MNHEY and SMNVEV (reference sequence). The CDR3 has 14 residues. Trimming cost V 6 bases and J 4 bases, with 15 bases left between them. This CDR3 reads CASRGGGGSYGYTF. The CDR3 DNA reads as TGTGCCAGCAGGGGCGGGGGAGGAAGCTATGGCTACACCTTC.

This clone was detected only once. The V call is TRBV2, the J call TRBJ1-5; possible D gene TRBD1, 5 bases. V was trimmed by 5 bases and J by 1 base, leaving 18 bases between them. CDR1 is SNHLY, CDR2 FYNNEI, per germline. The CDR3 has 17 amino acids. For the CDR3, the DNA is TGTGCCAGCAGTCTGGACCACCCCAAGGGGAGCAATCAGCCCCAGCATTTT. Amino acid sequence: CASSLDHPKGSNQPQHF.

The chain recombines TRBV5-1 with TRBJ2-6, with 7 nucleotides matching TRBD1. The ends lost 3 bases at V and 2 bases at J; junction bases unmatched: 2. The CDR3 has 15 residues. The germline CDR1 and CDR2 sequences are SGHRS and YFSETQ. The CDR3, as DNA: TGCGCCAGCAGCTGGCAGGGGGCTGGGGCCAACGTCCTGACTTTC. This gives the protein CASSWQGAGANVLTF.

The CDR3, as DNA: TGCAGCGGCGATAACAGGGGAGGGAACACTGAAGCTTTCTTT. It translates to CSGDNRGGNTEAFF. The chain has TRBV29-1 and TRBJ1-1; 7 nucleotides line up with TRBD1. The CDR3 consists of 14 residues. The V and J ends lost 7 bases and 1 base, in that order; junction bases with no gene match: 9. From germline, CDR1 is SQVTM and CDR2 ANQGSEA.

This clone has a handful of counts. This chain joins TRBV5-1 and TRBJ1-3; no clear D. Germline-derived CDR1 and CDR2 are SGHRS and YFSETQ. V gave up 6 bases and J gave up 0 bases, with 19 bases separating them. The CDR3 has 17 residues. CDR3 in amino acids: CASKASLRGDSGNTIYF. The CDR3 region has the DNA TGCGCCAGCAAGGCCAGCTTGCGGGGAGACTCTGGAAACACCATATATTTT.

The chain joins TRBV3-1 (or the pseudogene TRBV3-2) to TRBJ1-2; TRBD1 matches at 8 bases. The germline V gene encodes CDR1 LGHDT and CDR2 YNNKEL (reference sequence). The V gene end was trimmed by 4 bases and the J gene end by 7 bases; junction bases not matched to a gene: 5. The CDR3 runs 13 residues. CDR3 region: CASSPGQGIGYTF. CDR3 sequence (DNA): TGTGCCAGCAGCCCTGGACAGGGAATTGGCTACACCTTC.

The chain combines TRBV7-9 with TRBJ2-1, with D perhaps matching TRBD2 (5 bases). V lost 0 bases and J 0 bases, leaving 12 bases between the germline ends. CDR1 and CDR2 from the germline V gene are SEHNR and FQNEAQ (reference sequence). The CDR3 consists of 17 residues. The CDR3 protein is CASSLAEEASSYNEQFF. The CDR3 nucleotides read TGTGCCAGCAGCTTAGCGGAGGAGGCGAGCTCCTACAATGAGCAGTTCTTC. The whole variable domain, filled in from reference TRBV7-9 and TRBJ2-1, reads DTGVSQNPRHKITKRGQNVTFRCDPISEHNRLYWYRQTLGQGPEFLTYFQNEAQLEKSRLLSDRFSAERPKGSFSTLEIQRTEQGDSAMYLCASSLAEEASSYNEQFFGPGTRLTVL.

The chain recombines TRBV4-3 with TRBJ1-4, with TRBD1 identical over 7 bases. The CDR3 runs 15 residues. Germline values: CDR1 LGHNA, CDR2 YSLEER. With 2 bases clipped from V and 3 bases from J, the junction kept 3 bases outside the gene matches. The CDR3 DNA reads as TGCGCCAGCAGCCAATCAGGGGGTCCTAATGAAAAACTGTTTTTT. The encoded protein is CASSQSGGPNEKLFF.